This T cell receptor (beta chain) emerged from a study of CD8+CD57+ T cells in acquired aplastic anemia. Turning to the study itself: Yields of DNA that came from sorted CD4+ and CD8+ cells averaged roughly 3.3 ug. Healthy donors gave roughly 9.9 million reads on average for CD4+ cells.

It was genomic DNA that served as the template for profiling TCR beta VDJ and CDR3. TCRdb used MiXCR to reprocess the reads, holding one entry per CDR3 protein. The profile shows about 220,000 distinct CDR3 sequences, 30% to 35% of them singletons. Ten or more counts support this clonotype. The antigen remains unidentified. V was trimmed by 4 bases and J by 5 bases, leaving 5 bases between them. The germline V gene has CDR1 LNHDA and CDR2 SQIVND (reference sequence). This CDR3 comprises 11 residues. Findings and caveats of the study: A significant difference in CD8+ Simpson's diversity between patients and controls was not found. Over 25 CD8+ CDR3 sequences occurred in both the patients and the controls.

The sequencing sample was made of sorted CD4+, CD8+, or CD8+CD57+ T cells (not recorded which) from PBMCs. The TCR was taken from a human donor in good health, serving as a control. This chain connects TRBV19 to TRBJ2-5; D unresolved. The CDR3 region has the DNA TGTGCCAGTAGTACCGCGGAGACCCAGTACTTC. Translating gives CASSTAETQYF. The complete variable domain, with remaining parts taken from reference TRBV19 and TRBJ2-5, reads DGGITQSPKYLFRKEGQNVTLSCEQNLNHDAMYWYRQDPGQGLRLIYYSQIVNDFQKGDIAEGYSVSREKKESFPLTVTSAQKNPTAFYLCASSTAETQYFGPGTRLLVL.